The 13 T cell receptor beta chains listed next were all sequenced from one sample in a study of regulatory T cells in long-lasting Graves disease. Time point in this sample: newly diagnosed GD, antithyroid drugs for less than 3 months. Making the TCR library involved RNA that had been extracted from PBMCs. Construction of the TCR beta libraries employed iRepertoire HTBI primers in conjunction with Arm-PCR of CDR3 regions. TCRdb fed the multiplex PCR reads into MiXCR, producing one record per CDR3 protein. This table has some 350,000 distinct CDR3 sequences, 16% appearing once. In addition, the sample was reused for a study of T cells in Graves' hyperthyroidism and ophthalmopathy.

The starting material was peripheral blood mononuclear cells (PBMCs), obtained at new diagnosis, from a patient treated with antithyroid drugs. Every receptor here comes from a woman aged 18 to 35 with Graves disease.

This clonotype was counted ten times or more. The chain couples TRBV2 to TRBJ2-7; 7 nucleotides match TRBD2. Trimming removed 4 bases from V and 0 bases from J; junction bases left unmatched: 0. The length of the CDR3 is 13 residues. Germline CDR1 SNHLY, CDR2 FYNNEI. The CDR3 region is CASSGDYSYEQYF. In DNA form, the CDR3 reads TGTGCCAGCAGTGGGGACTACTCCTACGAGCAGTACTTC. Combining the CDR3 with reference TRBV2 and TRBJ2-7 gives the whole variable domain EPEVTQTPSHQVTQMGQEVILRCVPISNHLYFYWYRQILGQKVEFLVSFYNNEISEKSEIFDDQFSVERPDGSNFTLKIRSTKLEDSAMYFCASSGDYSYEQYFGPGTRLTVT.

This clonotype was seen ten or more times. This chain links TRBV6-1 with TRBJ1-5; no clear D gene. The CDR3 has 17 amino acids. From germline, CDR1 is MNHNS and CDR2 SASEGT. The V end was cut by 4 bases, the J end by 1 base, with 17 bases between. The CDR3 DNA reads TGTGCCAGCAGTGTCCTATCTTCCATGGGGAGCAATCAGCCCCAGCATTTT. Protein sequence: CASSVLSSMGSNQPQHF.

The V and J genes are TRBV6-5 and TRBJ1-6; no clear D gene. V was pared by 4 bases and J by 6 bases, with 7 bases between. CDR1 MNHEY and CDR2 SVGAGI come from the germline V gene. This CDR3 spans 13 amino acids. CDR3 sequence: CASSWEFNSPLHF. CDR3 coding DNA: TGTGCCAGCAGTTGGGAGTTTAATTCACCCCTCCACTTT.

This clonotype was counted a few times. The chain uses TRBV7-3 and TRBJ2-1; D assignment may be TRBD1 or TRBD2 (5 bases each). This CDR3 has 14 residues. V was cut by 5 bases and J by 5 bases, with 13 bases left in between. The V gene's germline CDR1 is SGHTA and CDR2 FQGTGA. In DNA form, the CDR3 reads TGTGCCAGCAGCCTGGGGACGGTAAACAATGAGCAGTTCTTC. Encoded protein: CASSLGTVNNEQFF.

This clonotype was seen ten or more times. V is TRBV20-1 and J is TRBJ2-5, with 8 bases aligning to TRBD1. This CDR3 has 13 residues. The V gene's germline CDR1 is DFQATT and CDR2 SNEGSKA (reference sequence). The ends lost 4 bases at V and 1 base at J; junction bases unmatched: 2. For the CDR3, the DNA is TGCAGTGCTAACAGGGGGATCCAAGAGACCCAGTACTTC. Protein: CSANRGIQETQYF.

This clonotype appeared many times. V is TRBV2 and J is TRBJ2-1; maybe TRBD2 (6 bases). From germline, CDR1 is SNHLY and CDR2 FYNNEI. This CDR3 region has 15 residues. Trimming took off 2 bases at V and 7 bases at J, with 15 bases between the two ends. CDR3 bases: TGTGCCAGCAGTGAACGACTAGGGCTGGGGAATGAGCAGTTCTTC. Encoded protein: CASSERLGLGNEQFF.

The chain recombines TRBV11-2 with TRBJ2-7, with 10 nucleotides matching TRBD2. Germline V gene sequence: CDR1 SGHAT, CDR2 FQNNGV. This CDR3 region has 16 residues. The V segment lost 3 bases and the J segment 3 bases; nucleotides outside the gene matches: 8. The CDR3 bases are TGTGCCAGCAGCTTGCTAATGTCTAGCGGGGGCTACGAGCAGTACTTC. Translating gives CASSLLMSSGGYEQYF.

This clonotype was seen many times. The chain joins TRBV6-9 to TRBJ2-1, with TRBD2 matching over 10 bases. With 1 base clipped from V and 10 bases from J, the junction kept 7 bases outside the gene matches. CDR1 is MNHGY and CDR2 is SVAAGI in the germline V gene. The CDR3 extends over 15 amino acids. CDR3 loop: CASSYLTSGKGEQFF. The CDR3 DNA is TGTGCCAGCAGTTATTTAACTAGCGGGAAGGGGGAGCAGTTCTTC.

This clonotype is a singleton in its sample. V is TRBV2 and J is TRBJ1-2; no firm D call. The V gene's germline CDR1 is SNHLY and CDR2 FYNNEI. This CDR3 region has 14 residues. The ends were cut back, 7 bases at V and 0 bases at J, with 12 bases in the middle. The chain's CDR3 is CASTWTDANYGYTF. The DNA for the CDR3 is TGTGCCAGCACCTGGACCGATGCTAACTATGGCTACACCTTC.

In its sample, this clonotype was seen a few times. This rearrangement joins TRBV4-1 to TRBJ2-1; D may match TRBD1 or TRBD2 (5 bases each). The end of the DNA fits TRBJ2-5 better, so the J call may be wrong. Germline CDR1 reads MGHRA; CDR2 reads YSYEKL. This CDR3 spans 15 amino acids. The CDR3 DNA follows: TGCGCCAGCAGCCCGGACGAGGGGCGGGTGGAGACCCAGTACTTC. Its translation: CASSPDEGRVETQYF.

About this clonotype itself: The junction shows a germline mismatch at one end, possibly a read error. The rearrangement uses TRBV7-2 and TRBJ2-7; D gene unclear. Per the germline V gene, CDR1 is SGHTA and CDR2 is FQGNSA. The CDR3 is 13 residues long. The CDR3: CACSLGTSYEQYF. Here the CDR3 DNA reads TGTGCCTGCAGCTTAGGTACTTCTTACGAGCAGTACTTC. Based on the CDR3 plus reference TRBV7-2 and TRBJ2-7, the full variable domain is GAGVSQSPSNKVTEKGKDVELRCDPISGHTALYWYRQSLGQGLEFLIYFQGNSAPDKSGLPSDRFSAERTGGSVSTLTIQRTQQEDSAVYLCACSLGTSYEQYFGPGTRLTVT.

This clonotype was seen repeatedly, ten times or more. This rearrangement joins TRBV7-9 to TRBJ2-3, with 7 bases that match TRBD2. V shed 4 bases and J 1 base; nucleotides not matched to a gene: 5. The CDR3 extends over 15 amino acids. Germline-derived CDR1 and CDR2 are SEHNR and FQNEAQ (reference sequence). The CDR3 DNA is TGTGCCAGCAGCTCGCCCACTAGCGGCACAGATACGCAGTATTTT. Translating it yields CASSSPTSGTDTQYF.

This clonotype has more than one count but fewer than ten. CDR3 loop: CASSPPWDRGSEAFF. The CDR3 DNA reads TGTGCCAGCAGCCCTCCTTGGGACAGAGGTTCTGAAGCTTTCTTT. J is TRBJ1-1 and V is TRBV3-1; TRBD1 aligns across 7 bases. CDR1 LGHDT and CDR2 YNNKEL come from the germline V gene (reference sequence). Trimming removed 4 bases from V and 6 bases from J; junction bases left unmatched: 11. CDR3 length: 15 residues.